This T cell receptor beta chain is from a study of blood T cell repertoires in COVID-19 (dated by TCRdb to the early 2020s). About the full investigation: Samples from collaborators originated in the United States, Italy and Spain and spanned both the acute and convalescent phases of COVID-19. The material from the prospective study consisted of cDNA or gDNA derived from T cells, B-cell-depleted T cells, or PBMCs. Subjects who had been exposed to COVID-19, were actively infected with it, or had recovered from it provided the deeply sampled blood TCRbeta repertoires that made up the dataset. The repertoires were released in a freely available public database intended as a resource for research on the immune response to SARS-CoV-2. The samples were drawn from two sources: the first 160 participants of the ongoing ImmuneRACE study, and 950 to 1,500 subjects contributed by 6 global collaborators. Sample metadata almost always included a de-identified subject ID, COVID-19 status, age in years and sex. Where HLA class I and class II types were available, the types were taken from metadata supplied by the sample provider, not from assay-based typing.

Broad study findings and their caveats: Clinical and demographic metadata were provided uncurated, with the amount varying by source and participant.

TCRbeta CDR3 regions were amplified from genomic DNA using the immunoSEQ Assay, a bias-controlled multiplex PCR. The authors' pipeline ran thus. Within the assay, amplification of reference gene primers was used to estimate how many nucleated cells each sample contained. To quantify the absolute abundance of each unique TCRbeta CDR3 rearrangement, sequence reads were collapsed and filtered. For each sample, productive Simpson clonality was calculated as the square root of Simpson's diversity index over productive rearrangements. TCRdb stores this immuneACCESS table with in-frame sequences only. Part of the clones is absent; in the studies checked, under half of the shortfall reflects unresolved V genes, and no reason is known for the rest. Clone size and V and J calls were adopted from that table, with D and trimming inferred from the DNA. This sample holds some 180,000 clones; 75% to 95% were observed only once. Approximately 0.5% of the sample is held by the ten biggest clonotypes.

Collaborating institutions collected whole blood in K2EDTA tubes following their own protocols. For TCRbeta analysis, collaborator samples were shipped as frozen whole blood, as isolated PBMCs, or as DNA extracted from either sample type. Comment on this clone: Its antigen remains undetermined. Per-nucleotide qualities are absent, and no much larger clonotype sits a single base away.

Sequenced: peripheral blood. The receptor was isolated from a man aged 45-65 years with acute or convalescent COVID-19.

The bases read TGTGCCAGCAGTGAACTCGGGGGGGAGGAGCAAGGAGCCGGGGAGCTGTTTTTT. Translated, this is CASSELGGEEQGAGELFF. The chain joins TRBV6-1 to TRBJ2-2, and 8 bases in between align with TRBD2. Ends trimmed: V by 2 bases, J by 6 bases; bases unmatched to a gene: 14. CDR1 and CDR2 are drawn from the germline V gene: MNHNS, SASEGT. The CDR3 measures 18 amino acids from cysteine to phenylalanine. The CDR3 DNA has 54 bases and is translated from base 1.